This TCR beta chain was recorded in a study of shared clonotypes between healthy human individuals. Points from the study as a whole: The expectation was that sequencing depth would affect clonotype sharing among donors.

The V and J ends lost 11 bases and 1 base respectively, with 15 bases between them. Per germline, CDR1 MDHEN and CDR2 SYDVKM. The CDR3 contains 15 residues. Sequenced by immunoSEQ multiplex PCR; TCRdb stores in-frame clones only, minus some. The table has more than 2 million clones, 95% seen once. Regarding this clone: Its antigen is as yet unknown.

The sample consisted of naive CD4+ T cells sorted from blood. Subset here: CD45RA+ positively selected. This sequence originates from a man aged 18-30 years in good health. The rearrangement uses TRBV28 and TRBJ2-6, with D tentatively TRBD1 or TRBD2 (6 bases each). The CDR3 reads CAAGGGSSGANVLTF. As DNA, the CDR3 is TGTGCCGCAGGAGGGGGAAGTTCTGGGGCCAACGTCCTGACTTTC.